This T cell receptor (beta chain) was profiled in a study of T cells after yellow fever vaccination. Study-level information: Based on CD3, CD45RA, CCR7 and CD95, EM, EMRA, CM and Tscm memory subsets were sorted.

The CDR3 is made up of 18 amino acids. V lost 6 bases to trimming and J lost 6 bases, with 31 bases between them. CDR1 DFQATT and CDR2 SNEGSKA come from the germline V gene (reference sequence). In making TCR cDNA, 5'RACE template switching added a universal primer site and UMIs to it. MiXCR was run by TCRdb on the 5' RACE reads, yielding one entry per CDR3 protein. This sample has fewer than 20,000 distinct CDR3 sequences, with 4% found just once. This clonotype was picked up many times. Regarding the study as a whole: Sorted memory subsets showed almost no vaccine-responding clonotypes on day 0. CD4 and CD8 compartments shared a small share of clonotypes.

The sample consisted of PBMCs, either bulk or a sorted T-cell subset (CD4+, CD8+, memory, or dextramer-sorted; not recorded which), taken 15 days after the yellow fever booster vaccination. The sequence was obtained from a man aged 30-40 years who received the YFV17D yellow fever vaccine. The V gene is TRBV20-1, the J gene TRBJ2-3; tentative D call: TRBD2 (5 bases). CDR3 region: CSAALSSSRHPRGDTQYF. The CDR3, as DNA: TGCAGTGCCGCCCTCTCATCCAGCCGGCACCCTCGAGGGGATACGCAGTATTTT.